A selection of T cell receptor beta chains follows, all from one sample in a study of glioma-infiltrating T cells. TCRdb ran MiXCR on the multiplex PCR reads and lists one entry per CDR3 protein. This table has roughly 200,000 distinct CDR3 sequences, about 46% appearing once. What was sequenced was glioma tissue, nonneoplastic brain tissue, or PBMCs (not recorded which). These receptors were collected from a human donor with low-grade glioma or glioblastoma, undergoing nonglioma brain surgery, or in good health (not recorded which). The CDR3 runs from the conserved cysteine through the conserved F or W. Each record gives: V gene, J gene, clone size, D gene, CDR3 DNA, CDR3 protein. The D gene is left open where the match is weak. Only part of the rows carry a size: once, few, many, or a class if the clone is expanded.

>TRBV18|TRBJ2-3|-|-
TGTGCCAGCTCACCAAAAGAAACAGTAATAACAGATACGCAGTATTTT
CASSPKETVITDTQYF
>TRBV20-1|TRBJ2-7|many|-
TGCAGTGCTAGGCTGACTAGACAGTACTTC
CSARLTRQYF
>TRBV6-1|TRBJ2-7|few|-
TGCGCCAGCAGTGATCCCCCCTACTACGAGCAGTACTTC
CASSDPPYYEQYF
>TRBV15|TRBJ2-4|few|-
TGTGCCACCAGCAGACCTACAGGGTCTCCGGCCAAAAACATTCAGTACTTC
CATSRPTGSPAKNIQYF
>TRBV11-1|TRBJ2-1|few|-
TGTGCCAGCAGCTTACCGGGGGTGTCGAATGAGCAGTTCTTC
CASSLPGVSNEQFF
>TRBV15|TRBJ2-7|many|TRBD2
TGTGCCACCAACCCAGGGGTAGCGGGGGCTTCCTACGAGCAGTACTTC
CATNPGVAGASYEQYF
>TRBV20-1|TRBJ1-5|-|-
TGCAGTGCTAGAAGGAGAGGGAACGATCAGCCCCCGCATTTT
CSARRRGNDQPPHF
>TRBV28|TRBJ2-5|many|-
TGTGCCAGCAGCCCCCAGGGGCGGGCCCAAGAGACCCAGTACTTC
CASSPQGRAQETQYF
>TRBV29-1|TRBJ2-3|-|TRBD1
TGCAGCGTTCCGGGACAGGGGTCCTCAGATACGCAGTATTTT
CSVPGQGSSDTQYF
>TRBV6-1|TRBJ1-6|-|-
TGTGCCAGCAGTGGACAGGAAAATTCACACCTCAACTTT
CASSGQENSHLNF
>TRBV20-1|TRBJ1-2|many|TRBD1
TGCAGTGCTGGGGATATACAGGGGGCCAGTGGCTACACCTTC
CSAGDIQGASGYTF
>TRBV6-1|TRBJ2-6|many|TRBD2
TGTGCCAGCAGTTCTTGGGGCGGGAGATCTGGGGCCAACGTCCTGACTTTC
CASSSWGGRSGANVLTF
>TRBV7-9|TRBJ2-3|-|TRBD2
TGTGCCAGCAGCTTAACCGCGGGAGTAGAAGATACGCAGTATTTT
CASSLTAGVEDTQYF
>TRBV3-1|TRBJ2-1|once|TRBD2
TGTGCCAGCAGCCAAGGATTAGCGGGAGGACTAAACAATGAGCAGTTCTTC
CASSQGLAGGLNNEQFF
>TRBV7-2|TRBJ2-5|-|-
TGTGCCAGCAGCACATCATCGGGGCACCAAGAGACCCAGTACTTC
CASSTSSGHQETQYF
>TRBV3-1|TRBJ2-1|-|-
TGTGCCAGCAGCCAAGCTCCGATTGATCAGTTCTTC
CASSQAPIDQFF
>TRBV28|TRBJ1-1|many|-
TGTGCCAGCAGTTTGGGGGGGGACACTGAAGCTTTCTTT
CASSLGGDTEAFF
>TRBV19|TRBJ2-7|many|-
TGTGCCAGTAGTATCCCAGGGGATGCCTACGAGCAGTACTTC
CASSIPGDAYEQYF
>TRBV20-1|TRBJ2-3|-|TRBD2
TGCAGTGGGGGGACTAGCGGAACAGGTAAGCAGTATTTT
CSGGTSGTGKQYF
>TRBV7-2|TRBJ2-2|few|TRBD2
TGTGCCAGCAGCTTGACTAGCGGGAGCAACACCGGGGAGCTGTTTTTT
CASSLTSGSNTGELFF
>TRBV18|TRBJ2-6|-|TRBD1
TGTGCCAGCTCAGGTGGACAGGGGAACTCTGGGGCCAACGTCCTGACTTTC
CASSGGQGNSGANVLTF
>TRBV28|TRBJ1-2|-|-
TGTGCCAACAATTTATGGGCAGGGCGGAATGGCTACACCTTC
CANNLWAGRNGYTF
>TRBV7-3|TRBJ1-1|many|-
TGTGCCAGCAGCCCAAACGGGTTGAACACTGAAGCTTTCTTT
CASSPNGLNTEAFF
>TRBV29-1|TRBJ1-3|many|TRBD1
TGCAGCGTTGAGAGTGCGCAGGGGGCACGGAACACCATATATTTT
CSVESAQGARNTIYF
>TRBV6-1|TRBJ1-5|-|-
TGTGCCAGCAGTGAAGCGGGCAGGGTGGGGGGTTACGGTCAGACGCAGCATTTT
CASSEAGRVGGYGQTQHF
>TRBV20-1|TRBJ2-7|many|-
TGCAGTGCGGGGGACTCCGCCTACGAGCAGTACTTC
CSAGDSAYEQYF
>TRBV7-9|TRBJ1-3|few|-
TGTGCCAGCAGCTTAGTTGGGGGCCTCTCTGGAAACACCATATATTTT
CASSLVGGLSGNTIYF
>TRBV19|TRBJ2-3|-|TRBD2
TGTGCCAGTAGTTCGACTAGCGGGAGCACAGATACGCAGTATTTT
CASSSTSGSTDTQYF
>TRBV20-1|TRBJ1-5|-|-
TGCAGTGCTCAAGGGGGAGTTGGCAATCAGACCCAGCATTTT
CSAQGGVGNQTQHF
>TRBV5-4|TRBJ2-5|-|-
TGTGACAGCAGTAAGCGCGGGGAGGAGACCCAGTACTTC
CDSSKRGEETQYF
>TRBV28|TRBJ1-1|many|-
TGTGCCAGCAGACCGGGGGGACCGAACACTGAAGCTTTCTTT
CASRPGGPNTEAFF
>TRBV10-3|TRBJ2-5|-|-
TGTGCCATCAGAGCACCGGGATGCCCCCAAGAGACCCAGTACTTC
CAIRAPGCPQETQYF
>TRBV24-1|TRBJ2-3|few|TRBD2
TGTGCCACCGGGAGGGAAGGGGCAGATACGCAGTATTTT
CATGREGADTQYF
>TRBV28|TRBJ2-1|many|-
TGTGCCAGCAAGGCCCCGGCCGTCAATGAGCAGTTCTTC
CASKAPAVNEQFF
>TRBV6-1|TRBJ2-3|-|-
TGTGCCAGCAGCCCAAGAAACGCAGATACGCAGTATTTT
CASSPRNADTQYF
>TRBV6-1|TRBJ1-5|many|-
TGTGCCAGCAGTCCTAGGTGGACAGCCTTCAATCAGCCCCAGCATTTT
CASSPRWTAFNQPQHF
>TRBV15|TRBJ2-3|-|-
TGTGCCACCAGCAGAACTAGCACTCACACAGATACGCAGTATTTT
CATSRTSTHTDTQYF
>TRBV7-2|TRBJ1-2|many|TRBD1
TGTGCCAGCAGCTTACAGGACAGGACCCTCTATGGCTACACCTTC
CASSLQDRTLYGYTF
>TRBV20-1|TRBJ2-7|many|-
TGCAGTGCCCTAGGGGGGAGTTCCCACGAGCAGTACTTC
CSALGGSSHEQYF
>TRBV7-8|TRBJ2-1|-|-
TGTGCCAGAAGCGGCCGTAAAATCAGGGAAGTCAATGAGCAGTTCTTC
CARSGRKIREVNEQFF
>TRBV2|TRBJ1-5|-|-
TGTGCCAGCACCGAAACAAGTGCGTCAGCGGTCGAGAATGACTATAGCAATCAGCCCCAGCATTTT
CASTETSASAVENDYSNQPQHF
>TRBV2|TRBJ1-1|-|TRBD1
TGTGCCAGCAGTGAGGGACAGGGAAGGTTTGAAGCTTTCTTT
CASSEGQGRFEAFF
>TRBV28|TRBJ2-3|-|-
TGTGCCAGCAGCTTAGGCCTTTTCTCTAGACTTAACACAGATAGGCAGTATTTT
CASSLGLFSRLNTDRQYF
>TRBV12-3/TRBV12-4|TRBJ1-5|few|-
TGTGCCAGCAGTTTAGCAGTAGGTCAGCCCCAGCATTTT
CASSLAVGQPQHF
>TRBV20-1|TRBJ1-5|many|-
TGCAGTGCTAGGTTCAGAGAAGGTATTCAGCCCCAGCATTTT
CSARFREGIQPQHF
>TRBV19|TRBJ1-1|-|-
TGTGCCAGTTCTACAGAGGGCGGGTGGACTGAAGCTTTCTTT
CASSTEGGWTEAFF
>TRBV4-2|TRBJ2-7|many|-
TGTGCCAGCAGCCTCAGAGCTGCCTACGAGCAGTACTTC
CASSLRAAYEQYF
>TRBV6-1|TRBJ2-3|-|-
-
CASSESVGQGADTKYF
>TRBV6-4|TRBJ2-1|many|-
TGTGCCAGCAGTAGGGAGAGCTCCTACAATGAGCAGTTCTTC
CASSRESSYNEQFF
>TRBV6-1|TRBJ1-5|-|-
TGTGCCAGCAGTGAAGCGGGACATGGGAAGGGGCAGCCCCAGCATTTT
CASSEAGHGKGQPQHF
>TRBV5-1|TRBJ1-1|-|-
TGCGCCAGCAGCTTGGGCGCCAGCCTGAACACTGAAGCTTTCTTT
CASSLGASLNTEAFF